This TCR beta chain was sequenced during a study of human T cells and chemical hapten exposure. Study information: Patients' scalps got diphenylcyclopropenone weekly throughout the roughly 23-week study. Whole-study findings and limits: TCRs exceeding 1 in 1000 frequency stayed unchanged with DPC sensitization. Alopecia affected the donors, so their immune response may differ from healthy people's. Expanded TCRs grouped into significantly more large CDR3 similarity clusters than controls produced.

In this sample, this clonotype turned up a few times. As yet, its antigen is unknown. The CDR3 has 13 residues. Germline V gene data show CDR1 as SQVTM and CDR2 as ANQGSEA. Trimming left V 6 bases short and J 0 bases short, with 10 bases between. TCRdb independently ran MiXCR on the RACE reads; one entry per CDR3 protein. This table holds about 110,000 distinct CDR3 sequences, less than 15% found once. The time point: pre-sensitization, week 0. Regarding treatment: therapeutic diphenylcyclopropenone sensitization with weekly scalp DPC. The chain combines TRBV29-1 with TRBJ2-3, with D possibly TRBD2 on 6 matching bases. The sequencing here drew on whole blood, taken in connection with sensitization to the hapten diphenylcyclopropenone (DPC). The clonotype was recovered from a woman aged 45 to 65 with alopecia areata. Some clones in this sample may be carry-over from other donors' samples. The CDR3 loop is CSVGTFSTDTQYF. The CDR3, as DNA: TGCAGCGTGGGGACTTTTAGCACAGATACGCAGTATTTT.